This T cell receptor (beta chain) was sequenced during a study of memory CD4+ T cells and cytomegalovirus serostatus. Across the study: Healthy Belgian adult donors included about nine CMV-positive and some 25 CMV-negative people.

Remarks on this clone: Its antigen is undetermined.

The sort gate was single viable CD3+CD4+CD8-CD45RO+ cells for memory CD4+ T cells. TCRdb's copy holds only in-frame clones and misses some; the assay was immunoSEQ multiplex PCR. Of tens of thousands of clones in the sample, 70% to 80% were seen once. General study results and limits: Repertoires predicted CMV serostatus with median bootstrapped AUC of approximately 0.94. Of 150 to 200 reported CMV TCRbeta sequences, around 62 were found in memory CD4+ repertoires.

V was clipped by 4 bases and J by 4 bases, with 28 bases between them. Germline assignment: CDR1 MDHEN and CDR2 SYDVKM. There are 19 residues in the CDR3. V usage is TRBV28 and J usage is TRBJ1-1; D unclear. This TCR derives from an adult in good health and CMV-seropositive. The material sequenced was memory CD4+ T cells from blood. The CDR3 DNA sequence: TGTGCCAGCAGTTCTGCCTTTGGCCTATCCCCCAAAGAGGTCACTGAAGCTTTCTTT. It codes for CASSSAFGLSPKEVTEAFF.